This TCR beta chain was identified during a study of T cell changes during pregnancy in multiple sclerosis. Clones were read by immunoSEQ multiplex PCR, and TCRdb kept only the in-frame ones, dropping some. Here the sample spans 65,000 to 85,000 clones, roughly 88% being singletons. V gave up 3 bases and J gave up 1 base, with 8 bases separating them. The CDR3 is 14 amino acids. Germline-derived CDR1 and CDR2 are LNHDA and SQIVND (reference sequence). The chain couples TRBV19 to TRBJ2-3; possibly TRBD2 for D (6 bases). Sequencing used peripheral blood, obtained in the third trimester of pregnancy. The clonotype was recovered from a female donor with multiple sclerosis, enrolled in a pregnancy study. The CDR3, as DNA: TGTGCCAGTAGTATGTGGAGGGGCACAGATACGCAGTATTTT. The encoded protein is CASSMWRGTDTQYF.